The 29 T cell receptor beta chains given below trace back to one sample, sequenced in a study of beta chain features in type 1 diabetes. The investigators reverse transcribed all of the isolated RNA, so they sequenced expressed TCRB transcripts. Produced via immunoSEQ multiplex PCR; TCRdb's table is partial and in-frame only. The sample has about 360,000 clones, over 9.5% seen once. Input material: naive CD4+ T cells from blood. These receptors originate from a man aged 18 to 35 in good health.

In its sample, this clone was seen a few times. The chain uses TRBV15 and TRBJ2-1, with 9 bases that match TRBD2. Germline assignment: CDR1 LNHNV and CDR2 YYDKDF (reference sequence). The ends lost 0 bases at V and 10 bases at J; junction bases unmatched: 7. The CDR3 length is 15 residues. The CDR3 region has the DNA TGTGCCACCAGCAGAGAGGGGACTAGCTTCGGGGAGCAGTTCTTC. It is translated as CATSREGTSFGEQFF. The whole variable domain, filled in from reference TRBV15 and TRBJ2-1, reads DAMVIQNPRYQVTQFGKPVTLSCSQTLNHNVMYWYQQKSSQAPKLLFHYYDKDFNNEADTPDNFQSRRPNTSFCFLDIRSPGLGDTAMYLCATSREGTSFGEQFFGPGTRLTVL.

This rearrangement joins TRBV5-8 to TRBJ2-5; TRBD1 is a possible D gene (5 bases). The CDR3 contains 15 residues. V lost 0 bases to trimming and J lost 5 bases, with 14 bases between them. From germline, CDR1 is SGHTS and CDR2 YDEGEE. The CDR3 nucleotides read TGTGCCAGCAGCTTGGGTTACCAGGGTACGGAGACCCAGTACTTC. Protein: CASSLGYQGTETQYF.

This rearrangement joins TRBV28 to TRBJ1-2, with TRBD1 matching over 8 bases. The V gene's germline CDR1 is MDHEN and CDR2 SYDVKM. V lost 6 bases, J lost 3 bases, and 9 bases stayed unmatched. This CDR3 comprises 15 residues. Here the CDR3 reads CASRPQGAKDYGYTF. The CDR3 nucleotides are TGTGCCAGCAGGCCCCAGGGGGCGAAGGACTATGGCTACACCTTC.

V and J are TRBV18 and TRBJ1-2; 9 bases agree with TRBD1. The CDR3 totals 15 residues. V shed 5 bases, J shed 3 bases, and the junction held 7 bases outside the gene matches. CDR1 is KGHSH and CDR2 is LQKENI in the germline V gene. CDR3 region: CASSSRQGEDYGYTF. The CDR3 coding sequence is TGTGCCAGCTCATCCCGACAGGGGGAAGACTATGGCTACACCTTC. Full variable domain (outside the CDR3, taken from reference TRBV18 and TRBJ1-2): NAGVMQNPRHLVRRRGQEARLRCSPMKGHSHVYWYRQLPEEGLKFMVYLQKENIIDESGMPKERFSAEFPKEGPSILRIQQVVRGDSAAYFCASSSRQGEDYGYTFGSGTRLTVV.

This clone came up a few times. The CDR3, as DNA: TGTGCCAGTAGCCGGATAGCGGGGCCAACCTACGAGCAGTACTTC. It is translated as CASSRIAGPTYEQYF. J is TRBJ2-7 and V is TRBV19, with TRBD2 matching 8 bases. The CDR3 is 15 amino acids. Germline lookup yields CDR1 LNHDA and CDR2 SQIVND (reference sequence). The ends lost 6 bases at V and 2 bases at J; junction bases unmatched: 9.

The V call is TRBV9, the J call TRBJ2-1, with TRBD2 matching 11 bases. This CDR3 has 18 residues. The germline V gene encodes CDR1 SGDLS and CDR2 YYNGEE. V shed 0 bases, J shed 4 bases, and the junction held 9 bases outside the gene matches. CDR3 sequence: CASSVVGSGGGGYNEQFF. Written as DNA, the CDR3 is TGTGCCAGCAGCGTAGTCGGTAGCGGGGGGGGCGGATACAATGAGCAGTTCTTC. Filled out from reference TRBV9 and TRBJ2-1, the complete variable domain reads DSGVTQTPKHLITATGQRVTLRCSPRSGDLSVYWYQQSLDQGLQFLIQYYNGEERAKGNILERFSAQQFPDLHSELNLSSLELGDSALYFCASSVVGSGGGGYNEQFFGPGTRLTVL.

This clone has a handful of counts. Compared with germline, one end of the junction differs, possibly owing to a read error. The DNA of the CDR3 is TGCGCCAGCAGCTACGAGGGAGGGAAAATGTACTTT. Its protein product is CASSYEGGKMYF. This chain uses TRBV5-1 with TRBJ1-4, with no clear D. CDR3 size: 12 residues. The germline V gene has CDR1 SGHRS and CDR2 YFSETQ.

The chain combines TRBV5-4 with TRBJ2-7, with TRBD2 matching 7 bases. Germline V gene data show CDR1 as SGHNT and CDR2 as YYREEE (reference sequence). Trimming cost V 0 bases and J 3 bases; bases outside gene matches: 9. This CDR3 is 16 amino acids long. The DNA for the CDR3 is TGTGCCAGCAGCTTGGGAATCGGCGGGGGACTCTACGAGCAGTACTTC. Translating gives CASSLGIGGGLYEQYF.

This clone appeared a few times. The chain carries TRBV14 and TRBJ1-2; tentative D call: TRBD1 (6 bases). The V gene lost 4 bases and the J gene lost 4 bases, with 19 bases spanning the gap. Germline V gene sequence: CDR1 SGHDN, CDR2 FVKESK. This CDR3 is 16 amino acids long. CDR3 sequence reads: CASSPTGQLGVYGYTF. Written as DNA, the CDR3 is TGTGCCAGCAGCCCGACAGGACAGCTCGGGGTCTATGGCTACACCTTC.

This clone was counted between two and nine times. The chain joins TRBV25-1 to TRBJ2-1, with TRBD2 as a possible D gene (5 bases). Deletions cut 4 bases from V and 4 bases from J, with 17 bases between. The CDR3 has 16 residues. CDR1 is MGHDK and CDR2 is SYGVNS in the germline V gene. The CDR3 region is CASSAQRRTLYNEQFF. The CDR3 nucleotides are TGTGCCAGCAGTGCCCAGCGGAGGACCCTTTACAATGAGCAGTTCTTC.

The J gene is TRBJ2-1, the V gene TRBV6-6; D not certain. Germline CDR1 is MNHNY and CDR2 is SVGAGI (reference sequence). V gave up 7 bases and J gave up 8 bases, with 9 bases separating them. The CDR3 sequence is 11 residues long. The CDR3 bases are TGTGCCAGCACCAGACTGCATGAGCAGTTCTTC. This sequence encodes CASTRLHEQFF.

This clone was seen only a few times. CDR3 in amino acids: CASSLGDRGHEQYF. CDR3 nucleotide sequence: TGTGCCAGCAGCTTAGGGGACAGGGGCCACGAGCAGTACTTC. The chain employs TRBV7-9 and TRBJ2-7, with TRBD1 matching over 10 bases. V was clipped by 1 base and J by 5 bases; unmatched bases: 2. The germline CDR1 and CDR2 sequences are SEHNR and FQNEAQ (reference sequence). The length of the CDR3 is 14 residues.

This clone was seen ten or more times. The V gene is TRBV30, the J gene TRBJ2-6; D is possibly TRBD2 (5 bases). The CDR3 runs to 15 residues. The V gene lost 0 bases and the J gene lost 1 base, with 7 bases spanning the gap. The germline V gene has CDR1 GTSNPN and CDR2 SVGIG (reference sequence). The CDR3 sequence: CAWSVRGSGANVLTF. The CDR3 nucleotides are TGTGCCTGGAGTGTACGAGGGTCTGGGGCCAACGTCCTGACTTTC. Combining the CDR3 with reference TRBV30 and TRBJ2-6 gives the whole variable domain SQTIHQWPATLVQPVGSPLSLECTVEGTSNPNLYWYRQAAGRGLQLLFYSVGIGQISSEVPQNLSASRPQDRQFILSSKKLLLSDSGFYLCAWSVRGSGANVLTFGAGSRLTVL.

V usage is TRBV27 and J usage is TRBJ2-3; D gene uncertain. V lost 6 bases and J 0 bases, leaving 10 bases between the germline ends. In germline, CDR1 is MNHEY, CDR2 SMNVEV (reference sequence). The CDR3 extends over 14 amino acids. This CDR3 is CASSAAWSTDTQYF. CDR3 coding DNA: TGTGCCAGCAGCGCGGCCTGGAGCACAGATACGCAGTATTTT.

The rearrangement joins TRBV13 to TRBJ1-4; 9 bases match TRBD1. The CDR3 runs 15 residues. Trimming removed 5 bases from V and 8 bases from J; junction bases left unmatched: 9. Germline assignment: CDR1 PRHDT and CDR2 FYEKMQ (reference sequence). CDR3 sequence: CASSTYRGRGEKLFF. CDR3 DNA sequence: TGTGCCAGCAGCACCTACAGGGGGCGAGGAGAAAAACTGTTTTTT.

This chain connects TRBV5-1 to TRBJ1-6; a possible D gene is TRBD1 (6 bases). The V end was cut by 5 bases, the J end by 0 bases, with 18 bases between. This CDR3 is built from 18 residues. In germline, CDR1 is SGHRS, CDR2 YFSETQ. CDR3 DNA sequence: TGCGCCAGCAGAGTGGGACACTACTCGAGCTCCTATAATTCACCCCTCCACTTT. Protein product: CASRVGHYSSSYNSPLHF. The variable domain in full, completed from reference TRBV5-1 and TRBJ1-6, reads KAGVTQTPRYLIKTRGQQVTLSCSPISGHRSVSWYQQTPGQGLQFLFEYFSETQRNKGNFPGRFSGRQFSNSRSEMNVSTLELGDSALYLCASRVGHYSSSYNSPLHFGNGTRLTVT.

The rearrangement joins TRBV18 to TRBJ2-6; TRBD1 is a possible D gene (5 bases). Trimming took off 6 bases at V and 0 bases at J, with 18 bases between the two ends. The CDR3 contains 18 residues. The germline CDR1 and CDR2 sequences are KGHSH and LQKENI. The CDR3 sequence: CASSPRPGSSSGANVLTF. CDR3 in DNA: TGTGCCAGCTCCCCGCGGCCAGGGTCGAGCTCTGGGGCCAACGTCCTGACTTTC.

This clone occurred a few times. This chain uses TRBV18 with TRBJ1-1, with D tentatively TRBD1 (6 bases). V shed 0 bases and J shed 5 bases, with 13 bases lying between them. Germline loops: CDR1 KGHSH, CDR2 LQKENI. The CDR3 totals 15 residues. The CDR3, as DNA: TGTGCCAGCTCACCACCGAACAGGGCGATGACTGAAGCTTTCTTT. Its protein is CASSPPNRAMTEAFF.

This sequence joins TRBV5-4 and TRBJ2-1; 7 nucleotides match TRBD2. CDR3 length equals 16 residues. Per germline, CDR1 SGHNT and CDR2 YYREEE (reference sequence). V trimming: 4 bases; J trimming: 2 bases; junction bases outside the gene matches: 9. The CDR3 bases are TGTGCCAGCAGCACCCCCCCGGGAGGCGCCTACAATGAGCAGTTCTTC. It is translated as CASSTPPGGAYNEQFF.

In this sample, this clone turned up a few times. The chain recombines TRBV5-1 with TRBJ2-7, with 7 bases matching TRBD1. Germline lookup yields CDR1 SGHRS and CDR2 YFSETQ. This CDR3 is 16 amino acids long. The junction had 16 bases not matched to a gene; V was cut back by 4 bases and J by 6 bases. The CDR3 loop is CASSGGQTIMYPEQYF. The CDR3 region has the DNA TGCGCCAGCAGCGGGGGACAGACGATTATGTACCCCGAGCAGTACTTC.

This clone was counted only a few times. The chain uses TRBV15 and TRBJ1-1; TRBD1 matches 10 bases. Germline-derived CDR1 and CDR2 are LNHNV and YYDKDF (reference sequence). The V segment lost 2 bases and the J segment 5 bases; nucleotides outside the gene matches: 8. This CDR3 comprises 16 residues. In DNA form, the CDR3 reads TGTGCCACCAGCAGACGCCCGGGACAGGGGAGAACTGAAGCTTTCTTT. Amino acid sequence: CATSRRPGQGRTEAFF.

CDR3 nucleotide sequence: TGTGCCAGCAGTTACCTGCGTGGCGGTGAACGTCGTGAAAAACTGTTTTTT. As protein: CASSYLRGGERREKLFF. V usage is TRBV6-9 and J usage is TRBJ1-4, with D unclear. The CDR3 consists of 17 residues. Germline assignment: CDR1 MNHGY and CDR2 SVAAGI. With 3 bases removed from V and 7 bases from J, the gap between germline ends came to 21 bases.

The J gene is TRBJ2-7, the V gene TRBV5-1; D is perhaps TRBD2 (6 bases). CDR1 and CDR2 (germline): SGHRS, YFSETQ. The CDR3 is made up of 15 amino acids. V lost 3 bases and J 4 bases, leaving 17 bases between the germline ends. The CDR3 protein is CASSSTRPPWYEQYF. The CDR3 coding sequence is TGCGCCAGCAGCTCGACTAGGCCACCTTGGTACGAGCAGTACTTC.

CDR3 sequence: CASSPGPGTGYEQYF. The CDR3 DNA is TGTGCCAGCAGTCCCGGACCCGGGACTGGGTACGAGCAGTACTTC. V is TRBV27 and J is TRBJ2-7, with a weak D call TRBD2 (6 bases). Germline CDR1 is MNHEY and CDR2 is SMNVEV (reference sequence). The CDR3 has 15 amino acids. Trimming left V 5 bases short and J 4 bases short, with 18 bases between.

Worth noting for this clone: The same CDR3 is also encoded by other DNA sequences in this sample. The chain carries TRBV9 and TRBJ2-5; 9 positions agree with TRBD2. Germline CDR1 is SGDLS and CDR2 is YYNGEE. With V trimmed by 0 bases and J by 5 bases, 2 bases remained unmatched. CDR3 length: 14 amino acids. The CDR3 region has the DNA TGTGCCAGCAGCGTAGGGCTAGCGGGGGAGACCCAGTACTTC. Translated: CASSVGLAGETQYF.

CDR3 bases: TGTGCCAGCACCATAGGGGGGGGCGGAACTGAAGCTTTCTTT. This translates into CASTIGGGGTEAFF. The V call is TRBV6-5, the J call TRBJ1-1, with a weak D call TRBD1 (6 bases). Germline V lookup: CDR1 MNHEY, CDR2 SVGAGI. The CDR3 contains 14 residues. Trimming cost V 7 bases and J 5 bases, with 17 bases left between them.

The gene calls are TRBV6-5 and TRBJ1-1, with 10 bases that match TRBD1. Germline V gene sequence: CDR1 MNHEY, CDR2 SVGAGI. This CDR3 contains 13 residues. The V gene end was trimmed by 6 bases and the J gene end by 11 bases; junction bases not matched to a gene: 9. The CDR3 loop is CASRNTGTGAAFF. The CDR3 DNA sequence: TGTGCCAGCAGAAACACCGGGACAGGGGCTGCTTTCTTT.

This clone was recorded a few times. The chain employs TRBV28 and TRBJ1-5, with 9 bases aligning to TRBD1. V lost 6 bases and J lost 6; bases outside the gene matches: 9. The CDR3 is made up of 15 amino acids. The germline gives CDR1 MDHEN, CDR2 SYDVKM. CDR3 sequence: CASRRDREVRQPQHF. The DNA of the CDR3 is TGTGCCAGCAGGAGGGACAGGGAGGTGCGTCAGCCCCAGCATTTT. The whole variable domain, remainder taken from reference TRBV28 and TRBJ1-5, is DVKVTQSSRYLVKRTGEKVFLECVQDMDHENMFWYRQDPGLGLRLIYFSYDVKMKEKGDIPEGYSVSREKKERFSLILESASTNQTSMYLCASRRDREVRQPQHFGDGTRLSIL.

This clone was detected a few times. This chain uses TRBV6-6 with TRBJ1-5; TRBD1 might be the D (6 bases). Germline loops: CDR1 MNHNY, CDR2 SVGAGI (reference sequence). Trimming cost V 6 bases and J 1 base, with 10 bases left between them. CDR3 length equals 14 residues. This CDR3 reads CASSRTASNQPQHF. The DNA for the CDR3 is TGTGCCAGCAGCCGGACAGCAAGCAATCAGCCCCAGCATTTT.